The 23 T cell receptor beta chains listed next were all sequenced from one sample in a study of Ad26.COV2.S vaccination and SARS-CoV-2 variants. Libraries were prepared by immunoSEQ multiplex PCR; TCRdb keeps only in-frame clonotypes and omits some of them. The table has roughly 350,000 clones, less than 90% seen once. Treatment described: 15 to 20 received Ad26.COV2.S at low or high dose, single or two shots; several received placebo; per-sample allocation not given. On day 63 after the first injection, vaccine and placebo recipients gave samples. The sample consisted of peripheral blood, taken in a trial of Ad26.COV2.S vaccine versus placebo. The receptors were sampled from a person between 18 and 65 years old who received the Ad26.COV2.S COVID-19 vaccine or a placebo.

The CDR3 DNA sequence: TGTGCCAGCAAGGACTATAATTCACCCCTCCACTTT. Translated, it gives CASKDYNSPLHF. The J gene is TRBJ1-6, the V gene TRBV6-5; D is undetermined. Germline assignment: CDR1 MNHEY and CDR2 SVGAGI. The CDR3 runs 12 residues. Trimming left V 7 bases short and J 3 bases short, with 4 bases between.

The V call is TRBV14, the J call TRBJ2-2, with D perhaps being TRBD1 or TRBD2 (5 bases each). V was cut by 4 bases and J by 1 base, with 16 bases left in between. Germline V CDR1 and CDR2: SGHDN, FVKESK. The CDR3 extends over 17 amino acids. The CDR3 loop is CASSRDLRTMNTGELFF. For the CDR3, the DNA is TGTGCCAGCAGCCGGGACCTTAGGACGATGAACACCGGGGAGCTGTTTTTT.

The chain recombines TRBV29-1 with TRBJ1-1; D uncertain. This CDR3 spans 10 amino acids. Deletions cut 3 bases from V and 8 bases from J, with 7 bases between. Germline values: CDR1 SQVTM, CDR2 ANQGSEA. CDR3 protein: CSVELQEAFF. The CDR3 DNA reads TGCAGCGTTGAGCTTCAGGAAGCTTTCTTT.

V gene TRBV5-1 combines with J gene TRBJ2-7; the match to TRBD1 covers 11 bases. Per the germline V gene, CDR1 is SGHRS and CDR2 is YFSETQ. The ends lost 3 bases at V and 2 bases at J; junction bases unmatched: 7. The CDR3 extends over 16 amino acids. The DNA of the CDR3 is TGCGCCAGCAGCTCGGGACTGGGACAGGGGGCCTACGAGCAGTACTTC. It encodes CASSSGLGQGAYEQYF.

J is TRBJ2-5 and V is TRBV18, with D perhaps given as TRBD1 or TRBD2 (5 bases each). V was trimmed by 5 bases and J by 2 bases, leaving 12 bases between them. This CDR3 has 14 residues. From germline, CDR1 is KGHSH and CDR2 LQKENI. The CDR3 region is CASSIRDAQETQYF. CDR3 nucleotides: TGTGCCAGCTCAATCCGGGACGCTCAAGAGACCCAGTACTTC. Full variable domain (rest looked up from reference TRBV18 and TRBJ2-5): NAGVMQNPRHLVRRRGQEARLRCSPMKGHSHVYWYRQLPEEGLKFMVYLQKENIIDESGMPKERFSAEFPKEGPSILRIQQVVRGDSAAYFCASSIRDAQETQYFGPGTRLLVL.

V usage is TRBV25-1 and J usage is TRBJ1-2; perhaps TRBD1 as D (5 bases). The CDR3 loop spans 13 amino acids. V was cut by 4 bases and J by 4 bases, with 10 bases left in between. The germline V gene encodes CDR1 MGHDK and CDR2 SYGVNS. The CDR3 DNA sequence: TGTGCCAGCAGTGCGACAGAGAGCTATGGCTACACCTTC. Translation: CASSATESYGYTF.

V gene TRBV19 combines with J gene TRBJ1-1; D is possibly TRBD1 (5 bases). The CDR3 is made up of 15 amino acids. CDR1 is LNHDA and CDR2 is SQIVND in the germline V gene (reference sequence). Trimming stripped 6 bases from V and 5 bases from J, with 19 bases between. The CDR3 coding sequence is TGTGCCAGTAGCCCGTGGGGGGGTCGATGGACTGAAGCTTTCTTT. The encoded protein is CASSPWGGRWTEAFF.

The chain links TRBV6-2 or TRBV6-3 to TRBJ1-2, with D perhaps matching TRBD1 (5 bases). The CDR3 extends over 15 amino acids. CDR1 is MNHEY, CDR2 SVGEGT, per germline. V shed 0 bases and J shed 7 bases, with 15 bases lying between them. The CDR3 sequence is CASSYSGERSGGYTF. The DNA for the CDR3 is TGTGCCAGCAGTTACTCGGGGGAACGGTCTGGTGGCTACACCTTC.

In its sample, this clone was seen a few times. The chain employs TRBV7-3 and TRBJ2-5; possible D gene TRBD1, 6 bases. The CDR3 extends over 15 amino acids. V lost 6 bases to trimming and J lost 5 bases, with 19 bases between them. Germline CDR1 is SGHTA and CDR2 is FQGTGA. CDR3 sequence (DNA): TGTGCCAGCAGTTTACAACAAAACAGGGAGGAGACCCAGTACTTC. Its translation: CASSLQQNREETQYF.

The chain couples TRBV18 to TRBJ2-3; TRBD1 might be the D (6 bases). The germline V and J ends were trimmed by 6 bases and 2 bases, with 12 bases remaining between them. Germline V gene lookup returns CDR1 KGHSH and CDR2 LQKENI. The CDR3 is 14 residues long. The CDR3 reads CASSVPGDTDTQYF. DNA for the CDR3: TGTGCCAGCTCCGTTCCAGGGGACACAGATACGCAGTATTTT.

V and J are TRBV9 and TRBJ2-1; D unclear. CDR1 SGDLS and CDR2 YYNGEE come from the germline V gene. The CDR3 extends over 16 amino acids. The V end was cut by 0 bases, the J end by 0 bases, with 10 bases between. The CDR3 is CASSVGLSVSYNEQFF. For the CDR3, the DNA is TGTGCCAGCAGCGTAGGTCTTAGTGTCTCCTACAATGAGCAGTTCTTC.

This clone occurred a few times. This chain links TRBV19 with TRBJ2-6, with D unresolved. Per germline, CDR1 LNHDA and CDR2 SQIVND (reference sequence). V was clipped by 4 bases and J by 0 bases, with 7 bases between them. This CDR3 is 15 amino acids long. CDR3 in amino acids: CASSNTGSGANVLTF. The CDR3 DNA follows: TGTGCCAGTAGTAATACCGGCTCTGGGGCCAACGTCCTGACTTTC.

This chain joins TRBV3-1 (or the pseudogene TRBV3-2) and TRBJ2-3; D may correspond to TRBD1 or TRBD2 (6 bases each). The CDR3 covers 15 residues. Trimming removed 3 bases from V and 6 bases from J, with 16 bases in between. Germline V lookup: CDR1 LGHDT, CDR2 YNNKEL (reference sequence). The CDR3 bases are TGTGCCAGCAGCCAGGGGGGCTTGAGGGCGGATACGCAGTATTTT. It encodes CASSQGGLRADTQYF.

The gene calls are TRBV5-4 and TRBJ1-4; D gene ambiguous. CDR1 is SGHNT, CDR2 YYREEE, per germline (reference sequence). Trimming pared 3 bases from V and 8 bases from J, leaving 11 bases between. The CDR3 has 13 amino acids. CDR3: CASSSAGVEKLFF. The CDR3 DNA is TGTGCCAGCAGCTCGGCAGGAGTGGAAAAACTGTTTTTT. The full variable domain, rest sourced from reference TRBV5-4 and TRBJ1-4, is ETGVTQSPTHLIKTRGQQVTLRCSSQSGHNTVSWYQQALGQGPQFIFQYYREEENGRGNFPPRFSGLQFPNYSSELNVNALELDDSALYLCASSSAGVEKLFFGSGTQLSVL.

The chain uses TRBV6-5 and TRBJ2-1; TRBD2 aligns across 9 bases. The CDR3 totals 15 residues. Germline lookup yields CDR1 MNHEY and CDR2 SVGAGI. V lost 7 bases and J lost 8; bases outside the gene matches: 12. This chain's CDR3 is CASMWAGGSRDEQFF. In DNA form, the CDR3 reads TGTGCCAGCATGTGGGCGGGAGGGAGTAGGGATGAGCAGTTCTTC.

This clone was seen once. The chain combines TRBV15 with TRBJ2-5; TRBD2 matches 14 bases. CDR3 length: 17 amino acids. V shed 3 bases and J 4 bases; nucleotides not matched to a gene: 7. Germline V gene sequence: CDR1 LNHNV, CDR2 YYDKDF (reference sequence). The CDR3 DNA reads as TGTGCCACCAGCAGGGTGACTAGCGGGAGGGCCAGAGAGACCCAGTACTTC. This sequence encodes CATSRVTSGRARETQYF. Full variable domain (missing parts from reference TRBV15 and TRBJ2-5): DAMVIQNPRYQVTQFGKPVTLSCSQTLNHNVMYWYQQKSSQAPKLLFHYYDKDFNNEADTPDNFQSRRPNTSFCFLDIRSPGLGDTAMYLCATSRVTSGRARETQYFGPGTRLLVL.

This clone appeared a single time. V is TRBV11-3 and J is TRBJ2-3; no firm D call. Trimming cost V 4 bases and J 2 bases, with 4 bases left between them. The germline V gene has CDR1 SGHNT and CDR2 YENEEA. The CDR3 loop spans 12 amino acids. CDR3 coding DNA: TGTGCCAGCAGCTCCCACACAGATACGCAGTATTTT. Residues: CASSSHTDTQYF.

This rearrangement joins TRBV6-4 to TRBJ1-1; no reliable D call. V lost 6 bases and J 4 bases, leaving 12 bases between the germline ends. Germline-derived CDR1 and CDR2 are MRHNA and SNTAGT. The CDR3 runs to 13 residues. The CDR3, as DNA: TGTGCCAGCAGGAGACAAGGGAGCACTGAAGCTTTCTTT. The encoded protein is CASRRQGSTEAFF.

This clone was found once. The J gene is TRBJ1-1, the V gene TRBV18; perhaps TRBD1 as D (5 bases). The CDR3 has 15 residues. The germline V gene has CDR1 KGHSH and CDR2 LQKENI. Trimming left V 3 bases short and J 0 bases short, with 11 bases between. The CDR3 here is CASSPGGYMNTEAFF. In DNA, the CDR3 is TGTGCCAGCTCACCGGGGGGATACATGAACACTGAAGCTTTCTTT. The full variable domain, its missing parts supplied by reference TRBV18 and TRBJ1-1, is NAGVMQNPRHLVRRRGQEARLRCSPMKGHSHVYWYRQLPEEGLKFMVYLQKENIIDESGMPKERFSAEFPKEGPSILRIQQVVRGDSAAYFCASSPGGYMNTEAFFGQGTRLTVV.

The chain uses TRBV25-1 and TRBJ1-1; 7 bases are shared with TRBD1. The CDR3 loop spans 12 amino acids. Germline CDR1 and CDR2: MGHDK and SYGVNS. The V segment lost 10 bases and the J segment 4 bases; nucleotides outside the gene matches: 6. CDR3 amino acids: CATTGVSTEAFF. CDR3 DNA: TGTGCCACCACAGGGGTGAGCACTGAAGCTTTCTTT.

The CDR3 bases are TGTGCCACCAGCGGACCAGGGGCAACTAATGAAAAACTGTTTTTT. The encoded protein is CATSGPGATNEKLFF. The chain has TRBV15 and TRBJ1-4; a weak D match, TRBD1 (6 bases). The germline gives CDR1 LNHNV, CDR2 YYDKDF (reference sequence). The CDR3 extends over 15 amino acids. Deletions cut 5 bases from V and 0 bases from J, with 10 bases between.

This chain connects TRBV5-1 to TRBJ1-5, with D uncertain. V was cut by 3 bases and J by 2 bases, with 6 bases left in between. This CDR3 is built from 13 residues. The V gene's germline CDR1 is SGHRS and CDR2 YFSETQ. CDR3: CASSSDGNQPQHF. CDR3 bases: TGCGCCAGCAGCTCGGACGGCAATCAGCCCCAGCATTTT.

As to this clone: The sample holds other DNA sequences that translate to the same CDR3. The gene calls are TRBV18 and TRBJ1-5, with D perhaps TRBD1 (5 bases). The CDR3 has 13 amino acids. Germline CDR1 and CDR2: KGHSH and LQKENI. V was trimmed by 2 bases and J by 4 bases, leaving 6 bases between them. CDR3 amino acids: CASSPGQNQPQHF. CDR3 DNA: TGTGCCAGCTCACCAGGACAAAATCAGCCCCAGCATTTT.